This TCR beta chain derives from a study of cytomegalovirus exposure and HLA in healthy donors. CDR1 SEHNR and CDR2 FQNEAQ come from the germline V gene (reference sequence). The CDR3 extends over 16 amino acids. V shed 4 bases and J 6 bases; nucleotides not matched to a gene: 12. Repertoires were generated with immunoSEQ multiplex PCR, while TCRdb's copy carries only in-frame clones and drops some. The table has roughly 230,000 clones, about 90% seen once. Regarding the study as a whole: Despite most TCR sequences being rare, some public TCRs occurred in many donors.

In regard to this clone: Its antigen is unknown.

The chain combines TRBV7-9 with TRBJ2-7; 10 nucleotides agree with TRBD1. The source is a woman under 40 in good health and CMV-seronegative. The sample consisted of PBMCs. CDR3 sequence reads: CASSSIARTGGAEQYF. CDR3 sequence (DNA): TGTGCCAGCAGCTCGATAGCCCGGACAGGGGGAGCCGAGCAGTACTTC.